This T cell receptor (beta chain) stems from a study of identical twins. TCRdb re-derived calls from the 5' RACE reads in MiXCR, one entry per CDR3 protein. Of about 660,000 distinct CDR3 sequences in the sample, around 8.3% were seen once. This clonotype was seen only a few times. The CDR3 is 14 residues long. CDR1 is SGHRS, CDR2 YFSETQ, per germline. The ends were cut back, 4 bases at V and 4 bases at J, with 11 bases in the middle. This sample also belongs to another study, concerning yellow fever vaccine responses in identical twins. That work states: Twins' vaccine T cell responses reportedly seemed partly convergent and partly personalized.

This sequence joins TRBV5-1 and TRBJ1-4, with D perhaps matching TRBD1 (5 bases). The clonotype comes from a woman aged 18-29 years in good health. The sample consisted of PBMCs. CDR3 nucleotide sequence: TGCGCCAGCAGCCCGGGACCGAGTAATGAAAAACTGTTTTTT. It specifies CASSPGPSNEKLFF.